This TCR beta chain was captured in a study of blood T cell repertoires in COVID-19. As for the study in general: Whether acute or convalescent, the COVID-19 samples came from the United States, Italy and Spain. Nucleic acid was either cDNA or gDNA, and it came from T cells, B-cell-depleted T cells, or PBMCs.

Produced via immunoSEQ multiplex PCR; TCRdb's table is partial and in-frame only. This sample has some 180,000 clones; roughly 84% occur once, and the top ten carry roughly a sixth. In Seattle, patients joined the study during active infection and were tracked longitudinally. This TCR was sampled from a man aged 45-65 years with COVID-19, enrolled during active disease. Material for sequencing was peripheral blood.

The CDR3 DNA reads as TGTGCCAGTGTAAGGACAGGGGGGCTGGGTACTGAAGCTTTCTTT. It encodes CASVRTGGLGTEAFF. The V gene is TRBV6-6, the J gene TRBJ1-1; 10 bases are a match to TRBD1. The germline gives CDR1 MNHNY, CDR2 SVGAGI (reference sequence). The CDR3 runs 15 residues. Trimming at V came to 9 bases and at J to 5 bases, leaving 12 bases not matched to a gene.